This T cell receptor beta chain is from a study of shared T cell receptors in the human thymus listed by TCRdb under 2021. Background on the whole study: The study examined how self-reactive, shared T-cell receptor alpha chains are generated in the human thymus.

For this clone: Its antigen is unknown. The sample holds no much larger clone one base away, and base qualities are not on file.

Library generation was performed with the immunoSEQ multiplex PCR assay. TCRdb limited this immuneACCESS table to in-frame rearrangements with V and J called. A share of clones is missing; checked studies link under half to unresolved V genes, and the rest is unexplained. The sample profile shows hundreds of thousands of clones; around 87% of them were found once. The ten most abundant clones make up just under 0.0095% of the sample. Measured from the cysteine to the phenylalanine, the CDR3 is 12 residues long. Solely the CDR3 DNA is kept, with 36 bases framed from the first base. V is reduced by 4 bases and J by 4 bases, leaving a spacing of 5 bases between them. CDR1 and CDR2 are drawn from the germline V gene: MNHNS, SASEGT. The same data also went into a second study, on human thymus T cells. That second report states: The donors were immunologically healthy infants in Finland who had open corrective cardiac surgery for congenital heart defects. Thymus tissue was collected as surgical resects that were removed during corrective cardiac surgery. V and J gene segment usage appeared biased in both thymic and peripheral blood repertoires. The related research reported highly overlapping thymic TCR repertoires among unrelated individuals. The study characterized TCR alpha and beta repertoires from eight infant thymus samples and a few related peripheral blood samples. The infant donors were roughly 7 to 244 days old, and the cohort included six or seven males and two females. After being mechanically released from the tissue, thymocytes were kept at -70 degrees C in pellets of about 10-33 million cells. A QIAsymphony instrument was used to extract genomic DNA from the frozen cell pellets. TCRB and TCRAD loci were amplified from a standardized quantity of quality-controlled genomic DNA using the immunoSEQ multiplex PCR assay. The amplicons covered the V(D)J region and were long enough to include the CDR3 and to identify the V and J genes. The commercial immunoSEQ service was used to sequence amplicons on an Illumina platform. Corrections for primer bias and sequencing errors followed previously described methods, while TCRAD and TCRB definitions were based on the IMGT database. immunoSEQ Analyzer 3.0 and VDJTools were used for repertoire analysis, which covered basic statistics, V/J segment usage, diversity estimates, rarefaction and pairwise overlap. Diversity was estimated using the Chao1, ChaoE, Efron-Thisted, Shannon and inverse Simpson indices, and was also estimated on datasets down-sampled to the size of the smallest sample. For repertoire overlap, CDR3 nucleotide sequence, V gene and J gene had to match strictly, and clustering was done by Jaccard-based multidimensional scaling. Thymus samples yielded on average around 810,000 unique TCRB clonotypes, compared with 70,000 to 85,000 from blood samples.

The sequence was obtained from a boy less than two years old with a congenital heart defect. Donor details come from another sample of the same person, matched by shared clones. Sequencing used thymocytes. The sequence links TRBV6-1 to TRBJ1-5, with no confident D gene call. CDR3 reads: CASSGVNQPQHF. The bases are TGTGCCAGCAGTGGAGTGAATCAGCCCCAGCATTTT.